This TCR beta chain appears in the sequencing data of a study of blood T cell repertoires in COVID-19. About the study: From the United States, Italy and Spain came samples of acute and convalescent COVID-19.

V trimming: 4 bases; J trimming: 4 bases; junction bases outside the gene matches: 7. The CDR3 is made up of 15 amino acids. Germline loops: CDR1 SGDLS, CDR2 YYNGEE. TCRdb's copy holds only in-frame clones and misses some; the assay was immunoSEQ multiplex PCR. The sample contains fewer than 35,000 clones, 90% of which appear only once. The genes are TRBV9 and TRBJ1-3; the match to TRBD1 covers 8 bases. The TCR comes from a man in his 60s with active COVID-19. The sample consisted of peripheral blood. CDR3 protein: CASSHDRGAGNTIYF. The CDR3 DNA sequence: TGTGCCAGCAGCCATGACAGGGGAGCGGGAAACACCATATATTTT.